This T cell receptor beta chain was sequenced for a study of T-cell reconstitution after alpha-beta-depleted transplantation in children. Concerning this clonotype itself: The antigen is unknown.

General study findings and limits: Two months or so post-transplant, alpha-beta T cells reportedly derived from several hundred expanded graft clones. T-cell counts and diversity were attributed mostly to newly produced T cells one year after transplant.

Preparation of the TCRbeta library involved a method that used unique molecular identifiers. TCRdb analysed the PCR reads with MiXCR anew, one entry per CDR3 protein. The table shows approximately 800,000 distinct CDR3 sequences, with about 16% occurring only once. The V gene lost 4 bases and the J gene lost 5 bases, with 16 bases spanning the gap. This CDR3 region has 15 residues. CDR1 and CDR2 from the germline V gene are SGHNT and YENEEA. The sequenced sample was PBMCs, mostly from graft donor cells, obtained 360 days after TCRalphabeta/CD19-depleted stem cell transplant. The chain combines TRBV11-3 with TRBJ2-3; D is unresolved. This receptor was obtained from a male patient younger than 18 who had a stem cell transplant for acute lymphoblastic leukemia, so the T cells may come from the graft donor. The CDR3 loop reads CASSSSSEFLDTQYF. CDR3 in DNA: TGTGCCAGCAGCTCATCGTCAGAGTTTTTAGATACGCAGTATTTT.